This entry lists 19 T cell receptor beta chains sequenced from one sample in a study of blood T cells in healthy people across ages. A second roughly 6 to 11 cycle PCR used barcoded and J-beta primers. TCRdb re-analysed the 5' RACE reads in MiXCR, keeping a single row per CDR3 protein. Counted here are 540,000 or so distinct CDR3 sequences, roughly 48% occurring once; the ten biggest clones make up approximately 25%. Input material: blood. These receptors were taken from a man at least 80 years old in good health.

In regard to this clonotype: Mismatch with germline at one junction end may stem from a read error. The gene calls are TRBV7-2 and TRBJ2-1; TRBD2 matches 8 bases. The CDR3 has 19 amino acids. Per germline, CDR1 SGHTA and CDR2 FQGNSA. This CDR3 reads CASSLRGLGSYRAYNEQLF. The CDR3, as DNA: TGTGCCAGCAGCTTGAGGGGACTAGGATCCTATCGGGCCTACAATGAGCAGTTATTC.

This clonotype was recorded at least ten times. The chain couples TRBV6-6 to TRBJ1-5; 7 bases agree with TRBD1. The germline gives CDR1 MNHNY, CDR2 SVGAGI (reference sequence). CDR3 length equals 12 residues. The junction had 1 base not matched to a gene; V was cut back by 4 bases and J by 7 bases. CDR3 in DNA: TGTGCCAGCAGTTTACAGGGGCAGCCCCAGCATTTT. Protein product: CASSLQGQPQHF.

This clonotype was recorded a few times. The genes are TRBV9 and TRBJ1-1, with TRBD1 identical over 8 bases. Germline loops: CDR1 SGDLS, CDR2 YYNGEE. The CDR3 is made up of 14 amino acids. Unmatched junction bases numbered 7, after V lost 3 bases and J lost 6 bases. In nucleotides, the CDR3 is TGTGCCAGCAGCGCCTGGAAACAGGGGGCTGAAGCTTTCTTT. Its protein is CASSAWKQGAEAFF.

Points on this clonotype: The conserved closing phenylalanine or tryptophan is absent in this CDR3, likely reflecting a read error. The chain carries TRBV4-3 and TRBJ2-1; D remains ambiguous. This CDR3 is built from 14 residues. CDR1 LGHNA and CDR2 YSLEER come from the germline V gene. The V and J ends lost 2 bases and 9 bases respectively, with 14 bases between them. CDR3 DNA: TGCGCCAGCAGCCAACATCCTCATTCGGGTGAGCAGTTCCTC. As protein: CASSQHPHSGEQFL.

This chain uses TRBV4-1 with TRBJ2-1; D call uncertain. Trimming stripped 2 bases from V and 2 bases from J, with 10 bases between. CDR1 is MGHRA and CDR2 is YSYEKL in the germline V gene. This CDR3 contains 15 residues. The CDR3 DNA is TGCGCCAGCAGCCAATTAACTCAGACCTACAATGAGCAGTTCTTC. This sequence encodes CASSQLTQTYNEQFF.

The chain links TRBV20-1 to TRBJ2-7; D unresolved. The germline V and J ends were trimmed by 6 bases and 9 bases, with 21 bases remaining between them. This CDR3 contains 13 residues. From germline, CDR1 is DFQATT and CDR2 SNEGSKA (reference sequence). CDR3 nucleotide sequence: TGCAGTGCGTTTCCGGGCCCATTGAGGTGGCAGTACTTC. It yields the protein CSAFPGPLRWQYF.

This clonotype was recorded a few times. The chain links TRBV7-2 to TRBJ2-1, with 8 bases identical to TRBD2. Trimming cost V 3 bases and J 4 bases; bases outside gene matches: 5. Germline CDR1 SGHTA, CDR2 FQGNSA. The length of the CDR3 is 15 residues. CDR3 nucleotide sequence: TGTGCCAGCAGCTTGAGTAGCGGGGTGTACAATGAGCAGTTCTTC. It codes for CASSLSSGVYNEQFF.

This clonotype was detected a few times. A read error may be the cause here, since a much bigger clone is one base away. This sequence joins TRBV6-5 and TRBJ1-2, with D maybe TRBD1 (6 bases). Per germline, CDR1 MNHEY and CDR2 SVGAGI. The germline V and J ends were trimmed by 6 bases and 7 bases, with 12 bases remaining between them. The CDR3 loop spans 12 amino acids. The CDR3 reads CASRARDTGYTF. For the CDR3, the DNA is TGTGCCAGCAGGGCCCGGGACACTGGCTACACCTTC.

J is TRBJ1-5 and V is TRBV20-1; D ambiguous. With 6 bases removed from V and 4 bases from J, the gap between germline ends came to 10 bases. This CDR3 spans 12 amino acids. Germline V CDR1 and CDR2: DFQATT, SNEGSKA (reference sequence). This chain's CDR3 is CSASPENQPQHF. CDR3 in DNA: TGCAGTGCGAGTCCGGAGAATCAGCCCCAGCATTTT.

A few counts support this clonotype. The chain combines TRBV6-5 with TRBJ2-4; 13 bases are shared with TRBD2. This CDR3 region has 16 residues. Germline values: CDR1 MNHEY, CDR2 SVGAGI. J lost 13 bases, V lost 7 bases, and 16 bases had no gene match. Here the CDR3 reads CASTTGLAGHGGKQYF. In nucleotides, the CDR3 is TGTGCCAGCACCACGGGACTAGCGGGACATGGTGGTAAGCAGTACTTC.

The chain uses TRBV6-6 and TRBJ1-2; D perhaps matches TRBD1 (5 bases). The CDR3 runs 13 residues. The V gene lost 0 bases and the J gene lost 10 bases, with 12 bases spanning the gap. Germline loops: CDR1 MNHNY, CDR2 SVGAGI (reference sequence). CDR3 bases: TGTGCCAGCAGTTACTCCTCGGGGGATGACTACACCTTC. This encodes CASSYSSGDDYTF.

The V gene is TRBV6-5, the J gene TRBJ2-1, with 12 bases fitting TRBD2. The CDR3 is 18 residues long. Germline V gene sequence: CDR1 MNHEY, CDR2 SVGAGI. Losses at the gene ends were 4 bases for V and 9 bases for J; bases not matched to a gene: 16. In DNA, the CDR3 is TGTGCCAGCAGTTTCGAACTAGCGGGGGGTCCTGGGGTGGGTGAGCAGTTCTTC. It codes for CASSFELAGGPGVGEQFF.

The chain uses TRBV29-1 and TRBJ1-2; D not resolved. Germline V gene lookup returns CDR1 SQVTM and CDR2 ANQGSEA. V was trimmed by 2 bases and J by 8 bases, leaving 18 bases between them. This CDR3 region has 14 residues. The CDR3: CSVESPGALMGYTF. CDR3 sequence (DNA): TGCAGCGTTGAATCTCCGGGAGCCCTAATGGGCTACACCTTC.

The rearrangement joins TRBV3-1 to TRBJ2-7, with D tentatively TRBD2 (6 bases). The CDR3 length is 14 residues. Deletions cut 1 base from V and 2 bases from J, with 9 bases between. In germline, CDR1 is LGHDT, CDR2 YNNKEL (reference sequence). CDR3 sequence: CASSQGGEAYEQYF. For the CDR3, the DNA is TGTGCCAGCAGCCAAGGGGGGGAGGCCTACGAGCAGTACTTC.

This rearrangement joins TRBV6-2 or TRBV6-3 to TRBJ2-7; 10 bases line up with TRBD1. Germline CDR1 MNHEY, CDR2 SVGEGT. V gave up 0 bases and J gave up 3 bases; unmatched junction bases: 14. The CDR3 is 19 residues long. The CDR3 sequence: CASSYSVSGQGSHHYEQYF. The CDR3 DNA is TGTGCCAGCAGTTACTCGGTATCGGGACAGGGGTCCCACCACTACGAGCAGTACTTC.

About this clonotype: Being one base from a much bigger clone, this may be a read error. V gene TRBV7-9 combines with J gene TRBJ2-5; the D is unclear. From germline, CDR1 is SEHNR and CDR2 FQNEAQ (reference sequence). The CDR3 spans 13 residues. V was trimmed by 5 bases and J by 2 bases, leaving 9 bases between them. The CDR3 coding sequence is TGTGCCAGCAGCGTAGATTTGCAAGAGACCCAGTACTTC. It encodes CASSVDLQETQYF.

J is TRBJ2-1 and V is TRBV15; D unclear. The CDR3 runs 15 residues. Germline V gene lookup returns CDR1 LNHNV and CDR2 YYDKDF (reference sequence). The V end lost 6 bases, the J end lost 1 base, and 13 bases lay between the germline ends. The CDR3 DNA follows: TGTGCCACCAGGGATCCGGGTAGTTCCTACAATGAGCAGTTCTTC. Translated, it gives CATRDPGSSYNEQFF. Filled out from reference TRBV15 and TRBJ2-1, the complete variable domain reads DAMVIQNPRYQVTQFGKPVTLSCSQTLNHNVMYWYQQKSSQAPKLLFHYYDKDFNNEADTPDNFQSRRPNTSFCFLDIRSPGLGDTAMYLCATRDPGSSYNEQFFGPGTRLTVL.

The DNA for the CDR3 is TGTGCCAGCAGCCTAGGGGCTGGTGAGCAGTTCTTC. Protein sequence: CASSLGAGEQFF. The chain links TRBV14 to TRBJ2-1, with D possibly being TRBD1 (5 bases). The CDR3 extends over 12 amino acids. The V and J ends lost 4 bases and 9 bases respectively, with 10 bases between them. Germline CDR1 SGHDN, CDR2 FVKESK.

The CDR3 loop reads CASRERESYNEQFF. DNA for the CDR3: TGTGCCAGCAGGGAGCGGGAGTCCTACAATGAGCAGTTCTTC. The V gene is TRBV6-2 or TRBV6-3, the J gene TRBJ2-1; TRBD2 agrees at 8 bases. The CDR3 consists of 14 residues. The V segment lost 6 bases and the J segment 1 base; nucleotides outside the gene matches: 2. CDR1 and CDR2 from the germline V gene are MNHEY and SVGEGT.